The 13 T cell receptor beta chains given below trace back to one sample, sequenced in a study of T cells in Graves' hyperthyroidism and ophthalmopathy. Amplification of TCR beta CDR3 regions was performed using RNA transcripts as template. Primed by the HTBI set, a first-round RT-PCR was run on the TCR CDR3. TCRdb analysed the multiplex PCR reads with MiXCR anew, one entry per CDR3 protein. The sample shows roughly 98,000 distinct CDR3 sequences, roughly 37% of them seen only once. The specimen sequenced was peripheral blood or thyroid tissue (not recorded which). The receptors were gathered from a woman between 25 and 40 years old with Graves' hyperthyroidism.

The V call is TRBV7-2, the J call TRBJ2-1; 8 positions agree with TRBD2. Losses at the gene ends were 9 bases for V and 4 bases for J; bases not matched to a gene: 5. Per the germline V gene, CDR1 is SGHTA and CDR2 is FQGNSA. The CDR3 consists of 13 residues. Here the CDR3 DNA reads TGTGCCAGTGTGGCGGGGGGATACAATGAGCAGTTCTTC. Protein: CASVAGGYNEQFF.

The chain carries TRBV20-1 and TRBJ1-2, with TRBD1 identical over 8 bases. In germline, CDR1 is DFQATT, CDR2 SNEGSKA (reference sequence). This CDR3 is built from 13 residues. CDR3 sequence: CSATGDRRLSYTF. CDR3 in DNA: TGCAGCGCCACCGGGGACAGGCGACTAAGCTACACCTTC.

Points on this clonotype: At one of its ends the junction is not consistent with the germline gene, which may arise from a read error. The chain combines TRBV5-1 with TRBJ2-2; TRBD1 or TRBD2 may be the D gene (5 bases each). CDR1 SGHRS and CDR2 YFSETQ come from the germline V gene. The CDR3 runs to 15 residues. The chain's CDR3 is CTSSVTGAYTGELFF. The CDR3, as DNA: TGCACCAGCAGCGTGACCGGGGCGTATACCGGGGAGCTGTTTTTT.

A remark on this clonotype: A read error is possible here, since a much larger clone lies one base away. The gene calls are TRBV6-1 and TRBJ1-2; D uncertain. The V gene's germline CDR1 is MNHNS and CDR2 SASEGT. V lost 0 bases and J lost 4, with 9 bases in between. This CDR3 has 14 amino acids. The CDR3 coding sequence is TGTGCCAGCAGTGAAGCCCCAGACGGCTATGGCTACACCTTC. It yields the protein CASSEAPDGYGYTF.

V is TRBV2 and J is TRBJ2-5; 9 bases agree with TRBD1. Per the germline V gene, CDR1 is SNHLY and CDR2 is FYNNEI. The trim removed 4 bases at V and 5 bases at J, leaving 8 bases unmatched. The CDR3 runs to 15 residues. CDR3 nucleotides: TGTGCCAGCAGTGCTCCGGGACAGGGAGGGGAGACCCAGTACTTC. Translated: CASSAPGQGGETQYF.

This sequence joins TRBV28 and TRBJ2-5; D unresolved. The CDR3 runs 14 residues. Trimming cost V 5 bases and J 5 bases, with 15 bases left between them. Per the germline V gene, CDR1 is MDHEN and CDR2 is SYDVKM. The CDR3 sequence is CASSLPARSETQYF. The CDR3 bases are TGTGCCAGCAGTCTGCCGGCTAGGAGTGAGACCCAGTACTTC.

This clonotype came up many times. V is TRBV7-8 and J is TRBJ1-5; D is possibly TRBD1 (5 bases). The CDR3 loop spans 15 amino acids. Germline CDR1 reads SGHVS; CDR2 reads FQNEAQ. V was shortened by 5 bases and J by 4 bases, with 15 bases between the two germline ends. The CDR3 DNA is TGTGCCAGCAGCATCTCAGGACACGATAATCAGCCCCAGCATTTT. It specifies CASSISGHDNQPQHF.

This clonotype has only a few counts. The chain employs TRBV5-1 and TRBJ1-5; tentatively, D is TRBD1 (6 bases). V was shortened by 6 bases and J by 3 bases, with 31 bases between the two germline ends. Per germline, CDR1 SGHRS and CDR2 YFSETQ. This CDR3 spans 20 amino acids. The chain's CDR3 is CASIILPRGDKYLVNQPQHF. The CDR3 region has the DNA TGCGCCAGCATAATCCTTCCTAGGGGGGACAAATATTTGGTCAATCAGCCCCAGCATTTT.

The chain carries TRBV2 and TRBJ2-5; TRBD2 agrees at 10 bases. The CDR3 runs 13 residues. The V and J ends lost 7 bases and 5 bases, in that order; junction bases with no gene match: 4. CDR1 and CDR2 from the germline V gene are SNHLY and FYNNEI. The CDR3 reads CASKREGPETQYF. DNA of the CDR3: TGTGCCAGCAAGCGGGAGGGCCCCGAGACCCAGTACTTC. The whole variable domain, remainder taken from reference TRBV2 and TRBJ2-5, is EPEVTQTPSHQVTQMGQEVILRCVPISNHLYFYWYRQILGQKVEFLVSFYNNEISEKSEIFDDQFSVERPDGSNFTLKIRSTKLEDSAMYFCASKREGPETQYFGPGTRLLVL.

V gene TRBV9 combines with J gene TRBJ1-5; D gene unclear. Germline-derived CDR1 and CDR2 are SGDLS and YYNGEE. Trimming took off 6 bases at V and 11 bases at J, with 21 bases between the two ends. The CDR3 has 14 residues. The CDR3 region has the DNA TGTGCCAGCAAGCGGGAGGGCCTCCAAGAGACCCAGCATTTT. Translation gives CASKREGLQETQHF.

This clonotype was observed many times. J is TRBJ1-1 and V is TRBV13; TRBD1 agrees at 9 bases. With V trimmed by 3 bases and J by 6 bases, 2 bases remained unmatched. Germline V gene data show CDR1 as PRHDT and CDR2 as FYEKMQ (reference sequence). The CDR3 is 13 residues long. The CDR3 DNA reads TGTGCCAGCAGCTTCGACAGGGGGGCTGAAGCTTTCTTT. Protein: CASSFDRGAEAFF.

The rearrangement joins TRBV5-1 to TRBJ2-5; tentatively, D is TRBD1 (7 bases). The CDR3 has 14 residues. V was cut by 4 bases and J by 5 bases, with 15 bases left in between. Germline values: CDR1 SGHRS, CDR2 YFSETQ. CDR3 bases: TGCGCCAGCAGCCCGCGGGACAGCGGGGAGACCCAGTACTTC. Residues: CASSPRDSGETQYF.

This clonotype was counted many times. The chain carries TRBV7-8 and TRBJ1-4; D ambiguous. The germline CDR1 and CDR2 sequences are SGHVS and FQNEAQ. Trimming cost V 7 bases and J 5 bases, with 11 bases left between them. CDR3 length equals 13 residues. Here the CDR3 reads CASKVPGNEKLFF. In DNA, the CDR3 is TGTGCCAGCAAGGTACCCGGAAATGAAAAACTGTTTTTT. Together with reference TRBV7-8 and TRBJ1-4, the CDR3 gives the full variable domain: GAGVSQSPRYKVAKRGQDVALRCDPISGHVSLFWYQQALGQGPEFLTYFQNEAQLDKSGLPSDRFFAERPEGSVSTLKIQRTQQEDSAVYLCASKVPGNEKLFFGSGTQLSVL.